Listed below are T cell receptor beta chains from one sample, sequenced in a study of neoadjuvant anti-PD-1 for oral cavity cancer. Here immunoSEQ multiplex PCR was the method, and the copy in TCRdb shows in-frame clones only, minus some. Among 75,000 or so clones listed, 84% were seen once. The source was PBMCs, collected before nivolumab (anti-PD-1) treatment. The receptor source for this set is a person between 40 and 80 years old with oral cavity squamous cell carcinoma. Each CDR3 is given with its conserved first and last residue. Each record gives: D gene, CDR3 length, J gene, V gene, clone size, CDR3 protein, CDR3 DNA. A D gene is named only where the DNA matches it firmly. Size is omitted from some rows. Given values are once, few, many or a class for expanded clones.

- 13 TRBJ1-2 TRBV6-1 - CASKRQLAYGYTF TGTGCCAGCAAACGGCAGTTGGCTTATGGCTACACCTTC
- 15 TRBJ2-2 TRBV6-5 - CASSSHQGNTGELFF TGTGCCAGCAGTTCGCATCAGGGGAACACCGGGGAGCTGTTTTTT
- 14 TRBJ1-5 TRBV25-1 - CASSEIGINQPQHF TGTGCCAGCAGTGAAATTGGGATTAATCAGCCCCAGCATTTT
- 11 TRBJ1-2 TRBV30 - CAWSVGGGYTF TGTGCCTGGAGTGTAGGGGGTGGCTACACCTTC
- 14 TRBJ1-1 TRBV4-2 - CASSQGPANTEAFF TGTGCCAGCAGCCAAGGGCCGGCGAACACTGAAGCTTTCTTT
- 13 TRBJ2-7 TRBV27 - CASSSTTAYEQYF TGTGCCAGCAGTTCGACAACGGCTTACGAGCAGTACTTC
- 14 TRBJ2-2 TRBV5-4 - CASSAGLNTGELFF TGTGCCAGCAGCGCCGGACTGAACACCGGGGAGCTGTTTTTT
- 12 TRBJ1-2 TRBV5-1 - CASSPQGYGYTF TGCGCCAGCTCCCCCCAGGGTTATGGCTACACCTTC
TRBD1 12 TRBJ2-5 TRBV30 - CAWRVGGETQYF TGTGCCTGGAGAGTAGGGGGCGAGACCCAGTACTTC
- 15 TRBJ2-7 TRBV27 - CASSLKELGPYEQYF TGTGCCAGCAGTTTAAAGGAGTTAGGACCCTACGAGCAGTACTTC
- 16 TRBJ2-1 TRBV2 - CASSETQGLGSDEQFF TGTGCCAGCAGTGAAACTCAGGGATTGGGATCGGATGAGCAGTTCTTC
- 16 TRBJ2-7 TRBV5-4 once CASSLPLGGVPYEQYF TGTGCCAGCAGCCTTCCATTAGGGGGGGTTCCCTACGAGCAGTACTTC
- 15 TRBJ2-7 TRBV18 - CASSPNPGSSYEQYF TGTGCCAGCTCACCAAACCCCGGGAGCTCCTACGAGCAGTACTTC
- 15 TRBJ2-7 TRBV15 - CATSRALGALYEQYF TGTGCCACCAGCAGAGCCTTAGGAGCCCTCTACGAGCAGTACTTC
- 15 TRBJ1-2 TRBV27 - CASSFPPGALYGYTF TGTGCCAGCAGTTTTCCCCCGGGGGCTCTCTATGGCTACACCTTC
TRBD1 14 TRBJ2-1 TRBV5-1 once CASSFSTGDGEQFF TGCGCCAGCAGCTTCTCGACAGGGGATGGTGAGCAGTTCTTC
- 15 TRBJ2-1 TRBV15 once CATSRDLPPGNEQFF TGTGCCACCAGCAGAGATCTTCCTCCTGGGAATGAGCAGTTCTTC
- 11 TRBJ2-1 TRBV7-9 - CASNPFNEQFF TGTGCCAGCAACCCATTCAATGAGCAGTTCTTC
- 12 TRBJ2-1 TRBV10-3 - CAISATSNEQFF TGTGCCATCAGTGCGACTAGTAATGAGCAGTTCTTC
- 14 TRBJ1-5 TRBV28 - CASTPAGVRQPQHF TGTGCCAGCACTCCAGCGGGGGTACGTCAGCCCCAGCATTTT
TRBD2 18 TRBJ2-1 TRBV7-9 - CASSLSGLAGFSYNEQFF TGTGCCAGCAGCTTAAGTGGGCTAGCGGGATTCTCCTACAATGAGCAGTTCTTC
TRBD1 15 TRBJ2-5 TRBV5-1 - CASSYPGQGFETQYF TGCGCCAGCAGTTACCCTGGACAGGGTTTCGAGACCCAGTACTTC
TRBD2 14 TRBJ2-3 TRBV29-1 - CSVLGREGTDTQYF TGCAGCGTTTTGGGGCGGGAGGGCACAGATACGCAGTATTTT
TRBD1 14 TRBJ1-2 TRBV6-1 few CASSPTRQGYGYTF TGTGCCAGCAGCCCTACCCGACAGGGCTATGGCTACACCTTC
TRBD2 16 TRBJ2-1 TRBV5-1 - CASSLLAGVSYNEQFF TGCGCCAGCAGCTTGCTAGCGGGAGTGTCCTACAATGAGCAGTTCTTC
- 13 TRBJ1-1 TRBV9 - CASSVAMNTEAFF TGTGCCAGCAGCGTGGCGATGAACACTGAAGCTTTCTTT
- 14 TRBJ2-1 TRBV9 - CASSVGLNYNEQFF TGTGCCAGCAGCGTAGGACTAAATTACAATGAGCAGTTCTTC
- 15 TRBJ1-4 TRBV2 - CASSELGGTGEKLFF TGTGCCAGCAGTGAATTAGGGGGTACCGGCGAAAAACTGTTTTTT
- 15 TRBJ2-1 TRBV9 - CASSVGVGPANEQFF TGTGCCAGCAGCGTAGGGGTCGGGCCAGCGAATGAGCAGTTCTTC
TRBD2 17 TRBJ2-5 TRBV5-4 - CASSLGTSGRARETQYF TGTGCCAGCAGCTTGGGGACTAGCGGGAGGGCCAGGGAGACCCAGTACTTC
- 16 TRBJ2-3 TRBV10-3 - CAISDSNPGTTDTQYF TGTGCCATCAGTGACTCGAATCCGGGGACCACAGATACGCAGTATTTT
- 14 TRBJ2-7 TRBV5-1 - CASSSGQQKGEQYF TGCGCCAGCAGCTCTGGACAGCAAAAGGGCGAGCAGTACTTC
- 13 TRBJ1-1 TRBV6-6 - CASSPWVNTEAFF TGTGCCAGCAGTCCGTGGGTGAACACTGAAGCTTTCTTT
- 11 TRBJ2-1 TRBV20-1 once CSAPPTTSQFF TGCAGTGCTCCCCCGACTACGTCGCAGTTCTTC
- 12 TRBJ1-2 TRBV2 few CASIRDERGYTF TGTGCCAGCATACGGGACGAACGTGGCTACACCTTC
- 16 TRBJ1-2 TRBV7-2 - CASSLGPRGGLDGYTF TGTGCCAGCAGCTTAGGGCCAAGGGGGGGATTGGATGGCTACACCTTC
TRBD1 17 TRBJ2-1 TRBV6-1 - CASSENRGQGFRDEQFF TGTGCCAGCAGTGAGAACCGGGGACAGGGCTTTAGGGATGAGCAGTTCTTC
TRBD2 16 TRBJ2-3 TRBV6-5 - CASSSQRTSRTDTQYF TGTGCCAGCAGTTCACAAAGGACTAGCCGAACAGATACGCAGTATTTT
- 14 TRBJ1-1 TRBV19 - CASSLQGTNTEAFF TGTGCCAGTAGTCTACAGGGCACGAACACTGAAGCTTTCTTT
TRBD1 15 TRBJ1-4 TRBV2 - CASSERGQGQEKLFF TGTGCCAGCAGTGAGCGCGGACAGGGGCAGGAAAAACTGTTTTTT
- 17 TRBJ2-7 TRBV4-1 - CASSQDGRGVGTYEQYF TGCGCCAGCAGCCAAGATGGGCGCGGAGTAGGGACCTACGAGCAGTACTTC
TRBD1 15 TRBJ2-2 TRBV29-1 - CSVEEGTGGTGELFF TGCAGCGTTGAAGAAGGGACAGGAGGAACCGGGGAGCTGTTTTTT
TRBD1 16 TRBJ1-5 TRBV7-8 - CASSGSGQGAAQPQHF TGTGCCAGCAGCGGCTCGGGACAGGGGGCGGCCCAGCCCCAGCATTTT
- 16 TRBJ2-2 TRBV27 - CASSLVSRSNTGELFF TGTGCCAGCAGTTTAGTGAGCCGATCGAACACCGGGGAGCTGTTTTTT
- 13 TRBJ1-2 TRBV18 - CASSPGLTDGYTF TGTGCCAGCTCACCGGGGCTTACGGATGGCTACACCTTC
- 11 TRBJ2-7 TRBV20-1 - CSAEQGYEQYF TGCAGTGCAGAGCAGGGGTACGAGCAGTACTTC
TRBD2 18 TRBJ2-1 TRBV4-1 - CASSQGLAGGRSYNEQFF TGCGCCAGCAGCCAAGGACTAGCGGGGGGGCGCTCCTACAATGAGCAGTTCTTC
TRBD2 16 TRBJ2-3 TRBV28 - CASSSGLAGGTDTQYF TGTGCCAGCAGTTCAGGACTAGCGGGAGGTACAGATACGCAGTATTTT
- 13 TRBJ2-6 TRBV30 - CAWGSSRANVLTF TGTGCCTGGGGCTCGTCTAGGGCCAACGTCCTGACTTTC
- 13 TRBJ2-7 TRBV27 few CASSFGNLYEQYF TGTGCCAGCAGTTTCGGTAACCTCTACGAGCAGTACTTC
- 13 TRBJ1-2 TRBV30 - CAWTLQQDYGYTF TGTGCCTGGACCCTCCAGCAGGATTATGGCTACACCTTC
- 16 TRBJ1-1 TRBV19 once CASSIAPGRVGTEAFF TGTGCCAGTAGTATAGCGCCGGGCCGGGTGGGCACTGAAGCTTTCTTT
- 15 TRBJ2-1 TRBV9 - CASSVAQRLHNEQFF TGTGCCAGCAGCGTAGCCCAGCGATTACACAATGAGCAGTTCTTC
- 16 TRBJ2-1 TRBV28 - CASSLRRPVSFNEQFF TGTGCCAGCAGTTTACGTCGACCCGTGAGTTTCAATGAGCAGTTCTTC
- 12 TRBJ1-5 TRBV19 - CASSDQVRPQHF TGTGCCAGTAGCGACCAGGTGCGGCCCCAGCATTTT